The 5 T cell receptor beta chains below come from one sample, sequenced in a study of T cell responses to AZD1222 COVID-19 vaccine. The table came from immunoSEQ multiplex PCR; TCRdb's copy has only in-frame clones and leaves some out. This table holds under 130,000 clones, 80% to 95% found once. The sequencing used peripheral blood, collected on day 0 of AZD1222 vaccination. The source is an adult in good health.

The chain couples TRBV29-1 to TRBJ2-7; TRBD1 is a possible D gene (5 bases). From germline, CDR1 is SQVTM and CDR2 ANQGSEA. The V gene lost 4 bases and the J gene lost 6 bases, with 19 bases spanning the gap. This CDR3 comprises 14 residues. CDR3: CSVVFPLQGGEQYF. The CDR3 DNA is TGCAGCGTTGTCTTCCCGCTCCAGGGTGGCGAGCAGTACTTC.

This chain links TRBV3-1 (or the pseudogene TRBV3-2) with TRBJ1-4, with TRBD1 identical over 8 bases. The CDR3 is made up of 14 amino acids. Looked up from germline, CDR1 is LGHDT and CDR2 is YNNKEL (reference sequence). V lost 4 bases, J lost 8 bases, and 6 bases stayed unmatched. CDR3 DNA: TGTGCCAGCAGCCTCAGGGGGCAGGACGAAAAACTGTTTTTT. Its translation: CASSLRGQDEKLFF.

The J gene is TRBJ2-1, the V gene TRBV10-3, with TRBD2 identical over 9 bases. Per germline, CDR1 ENHRY and CDR2 SYGVKD. V gave up 4 bases and J gave up 2 bases; unmatched junction bases: 3. The CDR3 runs to 15 residues. CDR3: CAISGGGGAYNEQFF. The CDR3 nucleotides are TGTGCCATCAGTGGCGGCGGGGGGGCCTACAATGAGCAGTTCTTC.

The rearrangement joins TRBV3-1 (or the pseudogene TRBV3-2) to TRBJ1-2, with D tentatively TRBD1 (5 bases). Trimming pared 1 base from V and 5 bases from J, leaving 11 bases between. The germline V gene has CDR1 LGHDT and CDR2 YNNKEL (reference sequence). The CDR3 totals 14 residues. CDR3 sequence (DNA): TGTGCCAGCAGCCAAGCGTCTGCAGGGTATGGCTACACCTTC. It translates to CASSQASAGYGYTF.

The genes are TRBV23-1 and TRBJ2-7, with a weak D call TRBD2 (7 bases). TRBV23-1 is an open reading frame whose function is uncertain. CDR3 size: 17 residues. Trimming took 1 base from V and 3 from J, leaving 19 bases between them. The CDR3 reads CASSQFNPRGQLYEQYF. The CDR3 nucleotides read TGCGCCAGCAGTCAATTCAACCCGCGGGGGCAGCTCTACGAGCAGTACTTC.